A selection of T cell receptor beta chains follows, all from one sample in a study of T cell responses to AZD1222 COVID-19 vaccine. The table came from immunoSEQ multiplex PCR; TCRdb's copy has only in-frame clones and leaves some out. The sample lists 150,000 to 160,000 clones, approximately 87% occurring once. Sequenced here: peripheral blood, sampled on day 0 of MenACWY control vaccination. Every receptor here comes from an adult in good health. The CDR3 runs from the conserved cysteine through the conserved F or W. The order of the fields is CDR3 protein, D gene, V gene. The D gene is left open where the match is weak.

CASSLDRGQVYNEQFF TRBD1 TRBV13
CASSELAGGRLRDTQYF TRBD2 TRBV6-1
CASVLRGETEAFF TRBD1 TRBV12-5
CASSPGTGREKLFF TRBD1 TRBV18
CAISASPGTGGEQYF TRBD1 TRBV10-3
CASSLEQGASQPQHF TRBD1 TRBV7-2
CATSRDRWDYGYTF . TRBV15
CATSDIGVGQETQYF . TRBV24-1
CASSLGGEGNQPQHF . TRBV7-3
CASSDLPPASGQPQHF . TRBV6-1
CASSTLGGTGETEAFF . TRBV9
CASSSGRTPRDEQYF . TRBV5-1